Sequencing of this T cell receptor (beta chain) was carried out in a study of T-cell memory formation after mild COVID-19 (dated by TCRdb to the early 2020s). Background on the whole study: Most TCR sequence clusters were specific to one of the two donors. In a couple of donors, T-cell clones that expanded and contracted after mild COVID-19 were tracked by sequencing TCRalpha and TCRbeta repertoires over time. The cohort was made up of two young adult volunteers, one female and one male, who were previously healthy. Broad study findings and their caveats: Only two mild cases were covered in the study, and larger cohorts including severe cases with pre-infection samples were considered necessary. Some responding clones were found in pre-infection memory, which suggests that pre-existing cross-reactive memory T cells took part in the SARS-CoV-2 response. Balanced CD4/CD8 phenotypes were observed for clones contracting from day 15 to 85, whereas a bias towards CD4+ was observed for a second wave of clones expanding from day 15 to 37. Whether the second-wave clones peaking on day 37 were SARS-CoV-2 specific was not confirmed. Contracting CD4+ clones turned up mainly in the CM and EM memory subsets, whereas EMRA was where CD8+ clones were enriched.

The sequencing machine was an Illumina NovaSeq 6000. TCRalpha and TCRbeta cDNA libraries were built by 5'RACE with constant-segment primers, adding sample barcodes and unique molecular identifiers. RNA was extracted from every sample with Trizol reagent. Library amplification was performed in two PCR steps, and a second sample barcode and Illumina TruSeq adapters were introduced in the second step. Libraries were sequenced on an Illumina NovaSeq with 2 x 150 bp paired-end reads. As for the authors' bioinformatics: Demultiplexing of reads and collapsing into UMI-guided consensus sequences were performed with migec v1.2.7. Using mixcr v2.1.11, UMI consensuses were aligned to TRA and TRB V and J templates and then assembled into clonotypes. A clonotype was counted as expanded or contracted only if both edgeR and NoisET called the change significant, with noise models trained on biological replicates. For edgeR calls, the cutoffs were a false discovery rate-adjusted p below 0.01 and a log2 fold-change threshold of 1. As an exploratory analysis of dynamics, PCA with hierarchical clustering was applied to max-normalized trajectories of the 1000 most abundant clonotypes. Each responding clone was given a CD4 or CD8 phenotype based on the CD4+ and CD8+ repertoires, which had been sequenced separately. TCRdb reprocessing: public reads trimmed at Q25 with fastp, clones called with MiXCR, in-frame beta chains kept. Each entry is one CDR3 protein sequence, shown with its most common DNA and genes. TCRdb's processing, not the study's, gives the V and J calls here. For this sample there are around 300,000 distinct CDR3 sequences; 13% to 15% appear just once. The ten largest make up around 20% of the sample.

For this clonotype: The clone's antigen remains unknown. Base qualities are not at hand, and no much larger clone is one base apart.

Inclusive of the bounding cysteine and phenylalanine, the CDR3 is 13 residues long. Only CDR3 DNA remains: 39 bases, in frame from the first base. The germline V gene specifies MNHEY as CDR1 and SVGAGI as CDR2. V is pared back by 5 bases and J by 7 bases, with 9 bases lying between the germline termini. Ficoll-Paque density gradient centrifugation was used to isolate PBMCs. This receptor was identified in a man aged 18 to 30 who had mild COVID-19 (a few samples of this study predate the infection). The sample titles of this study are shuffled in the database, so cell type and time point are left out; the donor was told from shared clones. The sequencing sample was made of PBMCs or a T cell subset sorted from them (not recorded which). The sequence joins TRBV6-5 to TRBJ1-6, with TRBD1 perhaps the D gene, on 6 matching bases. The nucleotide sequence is TGTGCCAGCAGTGCCACAGGGAATTCACCCCTCCACTTT. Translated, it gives CASSATGNSPLHF.